These T cell receptor beta chains were read from a single sample in a study of blood T cells in healthy people across ages. TCRdb re-analysed the 5' RACE reads in MiXCR, keeping a single row per CDR3 protein. The sample includes roughly 1,800,000 distinct CDR3 sequences, around 48% of them seen just once. Specimen: blood. The receptors were sampled from a middle-aged woman in good health. Each CDR3 is given with its conserved first and last residue. Fields, in order: D gene, CDR3 length, clone size, J gene, V gene, CDR3 protein, CDR3 DNA. The D gene is left open where the match is weak. Clone sizes are given selectively: once, few, many, or a class where the clone is expanded.

>NA|18|few|TRBJ2-6|TRBV5-1
CASSLAITDSTGANVLTF
TGCGCCAGCAGCTTGGCCATTACAGACAGTACTGGGGCCAACGTCCTGACTTTC
>TRBD2|14|NA|TRBJ2-1|TRBV20-1
CSADGLAGVYEQFF
TGCAGTGCTGATGGACTAGCGGGGGTGTATGAGCAGTTCTTC
>NA|15|NA|TRBJ2-4|TRBV7-2
CASSSLGGAKNIQYF
TGTGCCAGCAGCAGCTTAGGAGGGGCCAAAAACATTCAGTACTTC
>NA|16|NA|TRBJ1-2|TRBV7-9
CASSGPGQGSLAGYTF
TGTGCCAGCAGCGGGCCCGGTCAGGGTAGTCTGGCTGGCTACACCTTC
>NA|16|NA|TRBJ2-1|TRBV7-2
CASSFRRVSSYNEQFF
TGTGCCAGCAGCTTTCGGCGGGTGAGCTCCTACAATGAGCAGTTCTTC
>NA|16|NA|TRBJ2-1|TRBV7-6
CASSFRDPSSYNEQFF
TGTGCCAGCAGCTTCCGGGACCCGAGCTCCTACAATGAGCAGTTCTTC
>TRBD2|16|NA|TRBJ2-1|TRBV6-6
CASSYGRLAGANEQFF
TGTGCCAGCAGTTACGGCAGACTAGCGGGGGCAAATGAGCAGTTCTTC
>NA|10|NA|TRBJ2-1|TRBV20-1
CSARDREQFF
TGCAGTGCTAGAGACAGGGAGCAGTTCTTC
>NA|13|NA|TRBJ2-3|TRBV7-2
CASSFNLQATQYF
TGTGCCAGCAGCTTTAATCTCCAGGCTACGCAGTATTTT
>TRBD1|14|NA|TRBJ2-3|TRBV20-1
CSASGTGWGDTQYF
TGCAGTGCTAGTGGGACAGGCTGGGGAGATACGCAGTATTTT
>NA|13|NA|TRBJ2-1|TRBV25-1
CASSEYIEDEQFF
TGTGCCAGCAGTGAATATATAGAAGATGAGCAGTTCTTC
>NA|13|NA|TRBJ2-5|TRBV20-1
CSATAGLFETQYF
TGCAGTGCTACCGCTGGACTATTCGAGACCCAGTACTTC
>NA|11|NA|TRBJ2-4|TRBV11-2
CASSLLSERYF
TGTGCCAGCAGCTTATTGTCCGAGCGGTACTTC
>NA|16|NA|TRBJ2-3|TRBV20-1
CSANNFRDSSTDTQYF
TGCAGTGCCAACAACTTCCGGGACTCCTCCACAGATACGCAGTATTTT
>NA|13|NA|TRBJ2-5|TRBV7-2
CASSLNIQETQYF
TGTGCCAGCAGCTTAAACATTCAAGAGACCCAGTACTTC
>NA|13|NA|TRBJ1-2|TRBV24-1
CATGGAGNYGYTF
TGTGCCACCGGGGGCGCTGGCAACTATGGCTACACCTTC
>NA|14|few|TRBJ2-5|TRBV3-1
CASSQVHRQETQYF
TGTGCCAGCAGCCAAGTACATAGACAAGAGACCCAGTACTTC
>NA|17|NA|TRBJ2-6|TRBV7-2
CASSFLSGGTGANVLTF
TGTGCCAGCAGCTTTCTTAGTGGGGGGACTGGGGCCAACGTCCTGACTTTC
>NA|13|few|TRBJ2-1|TRBV4-1
CASSQGLSNEQFF
TGCGCCAGCAGCCAGGGGCTTAGCAATGAGCAGTTCTTC
>NA|16|NA|TRBJ2-5|TRBV7-9
CASSLDFRANQETQYF
TGTGCCAGCAGCCTAGATTTCCGGGCTAACCAAGAGACCCAGTACTTC
>TRBD1|18|NA|TRBJ1-5|TRBV6-1
CASRLTIPGTGGNQPQHF
TGTGCCAGCAGGCTGACGATCCCCGGGACAGGGGGCAATCAGCCCCAGCATTTT
>TRBD1|16|NA|TRBJ2-6|TRBV6-2/TRBV6-3
CASRRGGAARANVLTF
TGTGCCAGCAGGAGAGGGGGCGCCGCTCGGGCCAACGTCCTGACTTTC
>TRBD1|12|NA|TRBJ2-7|TRBV7-9
CASIRDSHEQYF
TGTGCCAGCATCCGGGACAGTCACGAGCAGTACTTC
>NA|16|NA|TRBJ1-1|TRBV10-3
CAISAATTGKNTEAFF
TGTGCCATCAGTGCGGCCACCACAGGGAAGAACACTGAAGCTTTCTTT
>TRBD2|17|NA|TRBJ2-3|TRBV6-1
CASSPRLAGTPINTQYF
TGTGCCAGCAGTCCGAGACTAGCGGGGACTCCCATAAATACGCAGTATTTT
>NA|13|NA|TRBJ1-1|TRBV6-1
CASKNPGHALAFF
TGTGCCAGCAAAAACCCGGGACACGCTTTGGCTTTCTTT
>TRBD1|17|NA|TRBJ2-4|TRBV7-2
CASSPPDRGSPKNIQYF
TGTGCCAGCAGCCCCCCGGACAGGGGGTCCCCCAAAAACATTCAGTACTTC
>NA|17|NA|TRBJ1-4|TRBV4-1
CASSQSPSRGLYEKLFF
TGCGCCAGCAGCCAGTCCCCCTCGAGGGGTTTGTATGAAAAACTGTTTTTT
>NA|13|few|TRBJ2-1|TRBV4-3
CASSPTTAGEQFF
TGCGCCAGCAGCCCAACGACTGCGGGTGAGCAGTTCTTC
>NA|15|NA|TRBJ2-7|TRBV7-2
CASSSRTAHYYEQYF
TGTGCCAGCAGCTCCCGGACAGCGCATTACTACGAGCAGTACTTC